Shown below are 25 T cell receptor beta chains from a single sample sequenced in a study of blood T cell repertoires in COVID-19. Some clones are missing from TCRdb's copy, which holds only in-frame ones; the method was immunoSEQ multiplex PCR. Altogether around 200,000 clones are present, 80% being singletons, with the ten largest covering 7.4%. The sequencing sample was made of PBMCs or T cells enriched from blood (not recorded which). The receptors stem from a middle-aged woman with acute COVID-19.

A few counts support this clone. The J gene is TRBJ1-3, the V gene TRBV29-1; D gene uncertain. Deletions cut 6 bases from V and 7 bases from J, with 10 bases between. Germline CDR1 is SQVTM and CDR2 is ANQGSEA. The CDR3 has 11 amino acids. The CDR3 region has the DNA TGCAGCGTCGACACTGCCAACACCATATATTTT. The encoded protein is CSVDTANTIYF.

V is TRBV5-1 and J is TRBJ1-1, with TRBD1 matching over 9 bases. The CDR3 totals 16 residues. Germline trimming cut 3 bases from V and 0 bases from J; bases unmatched to any gene: 6. Germline V gene lookup returns CDR1 SGHRS and CDR2 YFSETQ. The CDR3 spells CASSSTGGALNTEAFF. The CDR3 DNA reads TGCGCCAGCAGCTCCACAGGGGGCGCATTGAACACTGAAGCTTTCTTT.

This sequence joins TRBV10-3 and TRBJ2-2; 8 bases are shared with TRBD1. Trimming cost V 3 bases and J 0 bases; bases outside gene matches: 3. The CDR3 is 16 residues long. Germline assignment: CDR1 ENHRY and CDR2 SYGVKD. The CDR3 DNA follows: TGTGCCATCAGTGAACAGGGGGATTCGAACACCGGGGAGCTGTTTTTT. It is translated as CAISEQGDSNTGELFF.

The V and J genes are TRBV4-2 and TRBJ2-5, with TRBD2 matching over 10 bases. In germline, CDR1 is LGHNA, CDR2 YNFKEQ. The length of the CDR3 is 17 residues. Losses at the gene ends were 0 bases for V and 1 base for J; bases not matched to a gene: 5. CDR3: CASSQDPSGGPQETQYF. DNA of the CDR3: TGTGCCAGCAGCCAAGACCCTAGCGGGGGACCCCAAGAGACCCAGTACTTC.

The genes are TRBV30 and TRBJ1-5, with a tentative D call TRBD1 (5 bases). CDR3 size: 17 residues. Looked up from germline, CDR1 is GTSNPN and CDR2 is SVGIG (reference sequence). V was pared by 5 bases and J by 0 bases, with 20 bases between. The CDR3 reads CAWSPGRGPYSNQPQHF. The CDR3 DNA reads as TGTGCCTGGTCTCCCGGGCGGGGCCCTTATAGCAATCAGCCCCAGCATTTT.

This chain joins TRBV2 and TRBJ1-6; D is ambiguous. The CDR3 consists of 14 residues. Trimming cost V 4 bases and J 5 bases, with 9 bases left between them. The germline CDR1 and CDR2 sequences are SNHLY and FYNNEI. CDR3 nucleotide sequence: TGTGCCAGCAGTGTTGGGAGGGATAATTCACCCCTCCACTTT. Protein sequence: CASSVGRDNSPLHF.

V usage is TRBV19 and J usage is TRBJ2-7; 7 nucleotides agree with TRBD1. V was pared by 8 bases and J by 4 bases, with 2 bases of the junction left unmatched. The CDR3 is 11 residues long. Germline values: CDR1 LNHDA, CDR2 SQIVND (reference sequence). The CDR3 nucleotides read TGTGCCAGTCGGGACAGATACGAGCAGTACTTC. Its translation is CASRDRYEQYF.

The gene calls are TRBV11-2 and TRBJ1-6; unclear D gene. CDR1 is SGHAT and CDR2 is FQNNGV in the germline V gene. Between the trimmed V and J ends, which lost 5 bases and 6 bases, there was a span of 11 bases. The CDR3 is 14 residues long. The CDR3 bases are TGTGCCAGCAGCCCCGGAACAGTTAATTCACCCCTCCACTTT. Protein sequence: CASSPGTVNSPLHF.

This chain's CDR3 is CASLIRQGNYEQYF. CDR3 DNA sequence: TGTGCCAGCCTGATACGACAGGGCAACTACGAGCAGTACTTC. This chain links TRBV6-5 with TRBJ2-7; 7 bases match TRBD1. V was clipped by 8 bases and J by 3 bases; unmatched bases: 10. The CDR3 consists of 14 residues. CDR1 MNHEY and CDR2 SVGAGI come from the germline V gene.

The V and J genes are TRBV7-3 and TRBJ1-2; no reliable D call. The CDR3 contains 12 residues. Trimming left V 2 bases short and J 2 bases short, with 3 bases between. Looked up from germline, CDR1 is SGHTA and CDR2 is FQGTGA. CDR3 nucleotides: TGTGCCAGCAGCTTATCAAACTATGGCTACACCTTC. Residues: CASSLSNYGYTF.

This clone was picked up many times. This chain joins TRBV10-3 and TRBJ2-3; TRBD2 agrees at 14 bases. This CDR3 comprises 19 residues. J lost 2 bases, V lost 0 bases, and 7 bases had no gene match. The V gene's germline CDR1 is ENHRY and CDR2 SYGVKD. CDR3 region: CAISESTGTSGGYTDTQYF. CDR3 sequence (DNA): TGTGCCATCAGTGAGTCGACAGGGACTAGCGGGGGATACACAGATACGCAGTATTTT.

The rearrangement uses TRBV19 and TRBJ1-5; 7 nucleotides agree with TRBD1. Germline CDR1 reads LNHDA; CDR2 reads SQIVND (reference sequence). CDR3 size: 16 residues. V shed 9 bases, J shed 2 bases, and the junction held 13 bases outside the gene matches. The CDR3 sequence is CASQKGGRAGNQPQHF. Written as DNA, the CDR3 is TGTGCCAGCCAAAAAGGGGGCCGGGCAGGCAATCAGCCCCAGCATTTT.

This clone showed up just a few times. The chain uses TRBV11-3 and TRBJ2-1; D might be TRBD1 (6 bases). The V gene lost 3 bases and the J gene lost 10 bases, with 16 bases spanning the gap. There are 14 residues in the CDR3. CDR1 is SGHNT, CDR2 YENEEA, per germline. CDR3 coding DNA: TGTGCCAGCAGCTTGGGACGAACAGGGAGCGAGCAGTTCTTC. Its protein product is CASSLGRTGSEQFF.

This clone was seen more than once but under ten times. This sequence joins TRBV18 and TRBJ1-2; 7 bases align to TRBD1. Germline V gives CDR1 KGHSH, CDR2 LQKENI. The CDR3 is 13 amino acids. Trimming took 3 bases from V and 4 from J; bases not matched to a gene: 2. CDR3 amino acids: CASSPQGGYGYTF. CDR3 sequence (DNA): TGTGCCAGCTCACCGCAGGGGGGCTATGGCTACACCTTC.

Of note for this clone: A single base separates this from a much larger clone, so it may be a read error. The chain uses TRBV11-2 and TRBJ2-7, with D maybe TRBD2 (5 bases). CDR3 size: 16 residues. The germline V gene encodes CDR1 SGHAT and CDR2 FQNNGV. The CDR3 sequence is CANSPSTQSIRYEQYF. The CDR3 DNA reads TGTGCCAACAGCCCTAGCACCCAATCTATTCGGTACGAGCAGTACTTC.

In this sample, this clone turned up a few times. The chain couples TRBV27 to TRBJ1-1, with D hard to call. The V gene lost 6 bases and the J gene lost 1 base, with 9 bases spanning the gap. The CDR3 runs 13 residues. Germline lookup yields CDR1 MNHEY and CDR2 SMNVEV (reference sequence). Here the CDR3 DNA reads TGTGCCAGCAGGCCCTACGGGAACACTGAAGCTTTCTTT. Encoded protein: CASRPYGNTEAFF.

This sequence joins TRBV28 and TRBJ1-1, with 8 bases identical to TRBD1. Germline V gene data show CDR1 as MDHEN and CDR2 as SYDVKM. The V gene end was trimmed by 3 bases and the J gene end by 5 bases; junction bases not matched to a gene: 5. The CDR3 is 14 amino acids. CDR3 residues: CASSFAGGFTEAFF. CDR3 nucleotide sequence: TGTGCCAGCAGTTTTGCAGGGGGCTTTACTGAAGCTTTCTTT.

The J gene is TRBJ2-3, the V gene TRBV7-6; TRBD2 agrees at 8 bases. This CDR3 contains 15 residues. The V segment lost 5 bases and the J segment 2 bases; nucleotides outside the gene matches: 6. Germline V gives CDR1 SGHVS, CDR2 FNYEAQ. This CDR3 reads CASSLNSGATDTQYF. The CDR3 nucleotides are TGTGCCAGCAGCCTGAATAGCGGGGCCACAGATACGCAGTATTTT.

The chain employs TRBV7-8 and TRBJ1-5; possible D gene TRBD1, 5 bases. Germline assignment: CDR1 SGHVS and CDR2 FQNEAQ. The V gene lost 5 bases and the J gene lost 6 bases, with 17 bases spanning the gap. The CDR3 spans 15 residues. This CDR3 reads CASSETAGLGQPQHF. The CDR3 DNA sequence: TGTGCCAGCAGCGAGACGGCAGGGCTTGGTCAGCCCCAGCATTTT.

The V gene is TRBV7-9, the J gene TRBJ2-2; 7 nucleotides align to TRBD1. Germline lookup yields CDR1 SEHNR and CDR2 FQNEAQ (reference sequence). V lost 5 bases and J lost 7; bases outside the gene matches: 10. CDR3 length: 15 amino acids. CDR3 DNA: TGTGCCAGCAGCCGGGTACAGGGGTTTATCGGGGAGCTGTTTTTT. Translating it yields CASSRVQGFIGELFF.

V usage is TRBV19 and J usage is TRBJ1-1, with 10 bases identical to TRBD1. Germline V gives CDR1 LNHDA, CDR2 SQIVND (reference sequence). This CDR3 is built from 13 residues. Trimming removed 7 bases from V and 4 bases from J; junction bases left unmatched: 3. CDR3 residues: CASKRTGGTEAFF. The DNA of the CDR3 is TGTGCCAGTAAAAGGACAGGGGGCACTGAAGCTTTCTTT.

The count of this clone is one. The V gene is TRBV24-1, the J gene TRBJ1-5, with 8 bases matching TRBD1. Germline loops: CDR1 KGHDR, CDR2 SFDVKD. J was trimmed by 5 bases and V by 6 bases; bases with no gene match: 5. This CDR3 comprises 14 residues. The CDR3 DNA is TGTGCCACCAGTCGGGCAGGGGGCGATCAGCCCCAGCATTTT. The encoded protein is CATSRAGGDQPQHF.

This clone has just one count. V is TRBV7-2 and J is TRBJ2-7; TRBD2 aligns across 11 bases. This CDR3 spans 15 amino acids. Germline CDR1 SGHTA, CDR2 FQGNSA. J lost 4 bases, V lost 5 bases, and 7 bases had no gene match. The CDR3 loop reads CASSPPASGRYEQYF. DNA of the CDR3: TGTGCCAGCAGCCCCCCGGCTAGCGGGAGGTACGAGCAGTACTTC.

This clone was found once. This chain joins TRBV30 and TRBJ1-1; tentatively, D is TRBD1 (5 bases). V was pared by 4 bases and J by 4 bases, with 16 bases between. CDR3 length equals 14 residues. Germline CDR1 GTSNPN, CDR2 SVGIG (reference sequence). The CDR3 is CAWILPGGSTEAFF. DNA for the CDR3: TGTGCCTGGATTCTACCTGGGGGGAGCACTGAAGCTTTCTTT. The variable domain in full, with the rest retrieved from reference TRBV30 and TRBJ1-1, is SQTIHQWPATLVQPVGSPLSLECTVEGTSNPNLYWYRQAAGRGLQLLFYSVGIGQISSEVPQNLSASRPQDRQFILSSKKLLLSDSGFYLCAWILPGGSTEAFFGQGTRLTVV.

There are many counts of this clone. This chain links TRBV28 with TRBJ2-3; D possibly corresponds to TRBD2 (7 bases). From germline, CDR1 is MDHEN and CDR2 SYDVKM. This CDR3 contains 16 residues. Trimming shortened V by 4 bases and J by 3 bases, and 17 bases separated the two germline ends. The CDR3 sequence: CASSSNWGGETDTQYF. The CDR3 coding sequence is TGTGCCAGCAGTTCAAACTGGGGGGGCGAGACAGATACGCAGTATTTT.